The 4 T cell receptor beta chains given below trace back to one sample, sequenced in a study of T cell changes during pregnancy in multiple sclerosis. Sequencing was performed with immunoSEQ multiplex PCR; in TCRdb, only in-frame clones are kept and a portion is missing. The sample has 65,000 to 80,000 clones; about 92% are singletons. The sample in question was peripheral blood, obtained in the second trimester of pregnancy. The source is a female donor with multiple sclerosis, enrolled in a pregnancy study.

The V gene is TRBV5-6, the J gene TRBJ2-1; 11 bases line up with TRBD1. CDR1 and CDR2 (germline): SGHDT, YYEEEE. The J segment lost 3 bases and the V segment lost 0 bases, leaving 5 bases of the junction unmatched. CDR3 length equals 17 residues. As DNA, the CDR3 is TGTGCCAGCAGCTTGGGGGACAGGGGGGTACTCTACAATGAGCAGTTCTTC. Its protein is CASSLGDRGVLYNEQFF.

This chain uses TRBV4-1 with TRBJ1-6, with a possible D match to TRBD1 (5 bases). V was pared by 2 bases and J by 7 bases, with 9 bases between. This CDR3 comprises 14 residues. Germline lookup yields CDR1 MGHRA and CDR2 YSYEKL. CDR3 loop: CASSQTTVNSPLHF. The CDR3 nucleotides read TGCGCCAGCAGCCAAACGACAGTAAATTCACCCCTCCACTTT.

This chain links TRBV6-5 with TRBJ2-7; TRBD2 is a possible D gene (6 bases). The germline V gene has CDR1 MNHEY and CDR2 SVGAGI. V lost 4 bases to trimming and J lost 7 bases, with 17 bases between them. The CDR3 totals 14 residues. The CDR3 DNA reads TGTGCCAGCAGTTTGGCGGGAAAGGTAGGGGAGCAGTACTTC. Its protein product is CASSLAGKVGEQYF.

The V call is TRBV11-2, the J call TRBJ1-6; weak D call: TRBD1 (5 bases). The CDR3 has 16 amino acids. Germline CDR1 and CDR2: SGHAT and FQNNGV. Trimming stripped 1 base from V and 9 bases from J, with 16 bases between. The CDR3 nucleotides are TGTGCCAGCAGCTTAGGGGGCAGTTTCGAAGGTTCACCCCTCCACTTT. This translates into CASSLGGSFEGSPLHF.